This TCR beta chain was retrieved from a study of T cells in narcolepsy (dated by TCRdb to the late 2010s). As for the study more broadly: Patients with narcolepsy type 1 or type 2 (NT1, NT2) and healthy control donors were enrolled in the study. To look for autoreactive T cells in narcolepsy patients that target self-antigens of hypocretin neurons (hypocretin, TRIB2), the study used TCR Vbeta sequencing to follow clonotypes in blood and CSF.

From V the trimming removes 4 bases and from J it removes 4 bases, while the gene matches leave 7 bases of the junction unaccounted for. The CDR3 sequence holds 17 residues, the cysteine and phenylalanine included. This entry keeps only the CDR3 DNA: 51 bases, framed from base 1. CDR1 and CDR2 are drawn from the germline V gene: SGDLS, YYNGEE. Notes on this clone: What antigen it recognizes has not been identified. One base away there is no much larger clone; base qualities are not given.

Study-wide findings and limitations: Plots comparing CSF and blood CD4+ T cell clonotypes from the same patient highlighted HCRT-specific and TRIB2-specific autoreactive clonotypes. Autoreactive clonotypes were reported to be detected serially in the blood of the same patients and of different patients, but not in the blood of healthy controls. Patients and controls had comparable numbers of sequenced blood memory CD4+ clonotypes, averaging about 37,000 and 33,000, respectively. No sequences matching autoreactive T cell clones were contained in some blood memory CD4+ repertoires from patients and controls.

Library generation was performed with the immunoSEQ multiplex PCR assay. TCRdb mirrors the immuneACCESS table, restricted to in-frame sequences. Some clones are absent from its copies; in checked studies, under half trace to an unresolved V gene, and the reason for the others is unknown. This sample comprises 26,000 or so clones, approximately 78% of them detected only once. The top ten hold 3.4% of the sample. Memory CD4+ T cells were sorted ex vivo from peripheral blood of narcolepsy patients and healthy controls for TCR Vbeta sequencing. This TCR was recovered from a human donor with narcolepsy. The sequencing input was CD45RA- memory CD4+ T cells from PBMCs. The intended sense of this specimen's cell subset or site label: memory T cells sorted ex vivo from peripheral blood. The rearranged chain carries TRBV9 and TRBJ2-3; the junction holds 15 bases that match TRBD2. The DNA is TGTGCCAGCAGCCTGCAGGGACTAGCGGGGGGCCCAGATACGCAGTATTTT. It encodes CASSLQGLAGGPDTQYF.